The entry that follows covers one T cell receptor (beta chain) sequence. Antigen specificity is unknown. Quantitative 5'-RACE was performed with molecular barcodes, and it yielded the TCR beta libraries. Via MiXCR, TCRdb re-called the 5' RACE reads, giving one row per CDR3 protein. The repertoire has a few hundred thousand distinct CDR3 sequences, about 20% of them found once; the top ten carry 25% to 40%. The data originate from a study of CD8 T cells in ankylosing spondylitis. Whole-study findings and limits: Ankylosing spondylitis blood appeared to carry a characteristic TCR beta motif of several highly homologous variants.

The CDR3 length is 14 residues. Germline V CDR1 and CDR2: LGHDT, YNNKEL (reference sequence). V lost 4 bases, J lost 4 bases, and 13 bases lay in between. The sample consisted of blood, either unsorted or a sorted T cell fraction (not recorded which). The chain uses TRBV3-1 and TRBJ1-2, with D hard to call. This sequence originates from a male donor with ankylosing spondylitis or in good health (not recorded which). In DNA form, the CDR3 reads TGTGCCAGCAGCCCTGACGACTCCGTCTATGGCTACACCTTC. Translating it yields CASSPDDSVYGYTF.